The 3 T cell receptor beta chains in this list originate from one sample, sequenced in a study of identical twins. MiXCR, applied by TCRdb to the 5' RACE reads, yields one record per CDR3 protein. Counted here are approximately 890,000 distinct CDR3 sequences, around an eighth occurring once; the ten biggest clones make up around 1.5%. In addition, the sample was reused for a study of yellow fever vaccine responses in identical twins.

The sequencing sample was made of PBMCs. The source is a woman younger than 35 in good health.

This clonotype was counted only a few times. V is TRBV6-2 or TRBV6-3 and J is TRBJ2-1, with 9 nucleotides matching TRBD2. CDR1 and CDR2 from the germline V gene are MNHEY and SVGEGT. The CDR3 is 17 residues long. J lost 5 bases, V lost 3 bases, and 11 bases had no gene match. The CDR3 region has the DNA TGTGCCAGCAGTTATCCTCAGCGACTAGCGGATAACAATGAGCAGTTCTTC. It is translated as CASSYPQRLADNNEQFF.

The V call is TRBV19, the J call TRBJ1-5; TRBD1 agrees at 10 bases. Unmatched junction bases numbered 6, after V lost 4 bases and J lost 6 bases. This CDR3 comprises 15 residues. The germline gives CDR1 LNHDA, CDR2 SQIVND (reference sequence). The DNA for the CDR3 is TGTGCCAGTAGTAAGACAGGGGGCGAGGTTCAGCCCCAGCATTTT. Translated, it gives CASSKTGGEVQPQHF.

This clonotype was counted a few times. DNA of the CDR3: TGTGCCATCAACAGGGGAGGGGGGGATTACAATGAGCAGTTCTTC. Amino acid sequence: CAINRGGGDYNEQFF. The chain has TRBV10-3 and TRBJ2-1; D may correspond to TRBD1 or TRBD2 (7 bases each). This CDR3 contains 15 residues. The V gene lost 7 bases and the J gene lost 4 bases, with 17 bases spanning the gap. In germline, CDR1 is ENHRY, CDR2 SYGVKD.